This T cell receptor beta chain was captured in a study of CD8 T cells in Susac syndrome. An input of about 0.45 to 1 ug of RNA was subjected to reverse transcription using random hexamers. TCR beta CDR3 was amplified by immunoSEQ covering 54 Vbeta and 13 Jbeta. One entry per CDR3 protein, called by TCRdb with MiXCR from the immunoSEQ multiplex PCR reads. This repertoire shows 150,000 to 200,000 distinct CDR3 sequences, around 90% found once; its top ten account for 0.085% to 0.1%. This TCR was recovered from a human donor with Susac syndrome. Sequencing was done on a sample of CD4+ T cells from PBMCs.

CDR3 bases: TGCAGTGCTAGAGATGAGGGCTACGGGGCCTACGAGCAGTACTTC. This gives the protein CSARDEGYGAYEQYF. This chain links TRBV20-1 with TRBJ2-7, with D perhaps matching TRBD2 (5 bases). The germline V and J ends were trimmed by 0 bases and 2 bases, with 14 bases remaining between them. CDR1 is DFQATT and CDR2 is SNEGSKA in the germline V gene (reference sequence). The CDR3 has 15 residues.